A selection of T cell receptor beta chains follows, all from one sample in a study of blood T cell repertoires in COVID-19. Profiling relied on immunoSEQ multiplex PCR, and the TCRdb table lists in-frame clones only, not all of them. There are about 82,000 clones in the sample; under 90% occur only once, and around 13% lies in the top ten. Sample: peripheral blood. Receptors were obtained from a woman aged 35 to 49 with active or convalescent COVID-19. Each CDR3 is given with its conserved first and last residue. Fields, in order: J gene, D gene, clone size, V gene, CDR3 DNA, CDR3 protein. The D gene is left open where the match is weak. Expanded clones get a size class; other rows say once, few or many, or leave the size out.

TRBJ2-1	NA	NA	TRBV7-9	TGTGCCAGCAGCTTAGCCGCTAGCGCCCATGAGCAGTTCTTC	CASSLAASAHEQFF
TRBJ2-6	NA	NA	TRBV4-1	TGCGCCAGCAGCCAAGTAGTATTGACAGTTCCCCTCTCTGGGGCCAACGTCCTGACTTTC	CASSQVVLTVPLSGANVLTF
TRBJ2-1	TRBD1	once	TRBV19	TGTGCCAGTAGCCCAGGGACAGGGGTGTACAATGAGCAGTTCTTC	CASSPGTGVYNEQFF
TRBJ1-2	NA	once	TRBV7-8	TGTGCCAGCAGCTTTAATGCCGAGAGTGGCTACACCTTC	CASSFNAESGYTF
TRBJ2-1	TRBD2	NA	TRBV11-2	TGTGCCAGCAGCTTAGCGAGCGGGAGGTGGGATGAGCAGTTCTTC	CASSLASGRWDEQFF
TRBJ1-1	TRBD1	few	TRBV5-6	TGTGCCAGCAGCCCCTCCGAGACAGGGTGGTTAGCGAACACTGAAGCTTTCTTT	CASSPSETGWLANTEAFF
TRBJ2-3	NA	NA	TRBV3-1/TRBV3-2	TGTGCCAGCAGCCAGTCATGGACAGTCACAGATACGCAGTATTTT	CASSQSWTVTDTQYF
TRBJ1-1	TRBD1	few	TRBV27	TGTGCCAGCACCGGCCTACAGGGGGTGGGCACTGAAGCTTTCTTT	CASTGLQGVGTEAFF
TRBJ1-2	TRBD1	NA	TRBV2	TGTGCCAGCAGCCCGGGACAGATATATGGCTACACCTTC	CASSPGQIYGYTF
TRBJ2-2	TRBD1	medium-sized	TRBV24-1	TGTGCCACCAGTGATTTGCAAGGGGACCACGACAGGGCCTACACCGGGGAGCTGTTTTTT	CATSDLQGDHDRAYTGELFF
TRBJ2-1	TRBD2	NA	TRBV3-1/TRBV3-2	TGTGCCAGCAGCCAAGACCCTAGCGGGAGGAGGGAAGGTGAGCAGTTCTTC	CASSQDPSGRREGEQFF
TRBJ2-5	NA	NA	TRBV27	TGTGCCAGCAGTTTCTCTACCACAGGGAAAGAGACCCAGTACTTC	CASSFSTTGKETQYF
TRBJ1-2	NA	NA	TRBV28	TGTGCCAGCAGCCGCCCCCGGACGGGGACTAACTATGGCTACACCTTC	CASSRPRTGTNYGYTF
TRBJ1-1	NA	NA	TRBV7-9	TGTGCCAGCAGCTTAACCTGGGGACAGAACACTGAAGCTTTCTTT	CASSLTWGQNTEAFF
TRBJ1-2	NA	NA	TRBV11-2	TGTGCCAGCAGCTTAGGCCCGGACAGAAACAAACACTTC	CASSLGPDRNKHF
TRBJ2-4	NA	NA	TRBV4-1	TGCGCCAGCAGCCAAGATCTCAACATTCAGTACTTC	CASSQDLNIQYF
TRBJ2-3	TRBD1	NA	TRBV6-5	TGTGCCAGCAAGAGACAGGGCGGTGCAGATACGCAGTATTTT	CASKRQGGADTQYF
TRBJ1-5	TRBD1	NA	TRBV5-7	TGTGCCAACAAGAAATACGGACAGGAGTACGGCAATCAGCCCCAGCATTTT	CANKKYGQEYGNQPQHF
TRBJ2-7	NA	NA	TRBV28	TGTGCCAGCAGCCTACTAGACCACTCCTACGAGCAGTACTTC	CASSLLDHSYEQYF
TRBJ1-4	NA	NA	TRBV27	TGTGCCAGCAGTTTATCAAGGAGAGAAAAACTGTTTTTT	CASSLSRREKLFF
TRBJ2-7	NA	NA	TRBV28	TGTGCCAGCAGTTTCGGCTCAGGGGAAAAAACCTACGAGCAGTACTTC	CASSFGSGEKTYEQYF
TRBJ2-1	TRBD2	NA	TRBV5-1	TGCGCCAGCAGCTTGGTGACTAGCGGGATTGGAGATGAGCAGTTCTTC	CASSLVTSGIGDEQFF
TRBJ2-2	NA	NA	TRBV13	TGTGCCAGCAGCGCCCAGCAGGGGACCGGGGAGCTGTTTTTT	CASSAQQGTGELFF
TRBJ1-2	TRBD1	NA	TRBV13	TGTGCCAGCAGCTCGCGGGGACAGGGGGGTGGCTACACCTTC	CASSSRGQGGGYTF
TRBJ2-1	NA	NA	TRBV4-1	TGCGCCAGCAGCCTGGACTTTAGCTCCTACAATGAGCAGTTCTTC	CASSLDFSSYNEQFF
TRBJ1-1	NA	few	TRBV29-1	TGCAGCGTTTATGAGAGGGAAGCTTTCTTT	CSVYEREAFF
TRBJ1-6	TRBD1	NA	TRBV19	TGTGCCAGTAGTACCACGGGACAGAATTCACCCCTCCACTTT	CASSTTGQNSPLHF
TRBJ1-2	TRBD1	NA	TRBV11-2	TGTGCCAGCAGCTGGCGACAGGGTCATGGCTACACCTTC	CASSWRQGHGYTF